This TCR beta chain was identified in a study of blood T cell repertoires in COVID-19. As for the study in general: There were acute and convalescent COVID-19 samples, and they came from the United States, Italy and Spain. The cDNA or gDNA used as material had been derived from T cells, B-cell-depleted T cells, or PBMCs.

The ends lost 3 bases at V and 7 bases at J; junction bases unmatched: 10. The CDR3 totals 14 residues. Germline assignment: CDR1 GTSNPN and CDR2 SVGIG (reference sequence). How the authors handled the data: Amplification of reference gene primers provided the estimated nucleated cell counts. This table comes from immunoSEQ multiplex PCR, and its TCRdb copy is limited to in-frame clones, with some not included. V and J calls and clone size follow that table, whereas D and trimming were derived from the DNA. The sample consists of over 200,000 clones, approximately 84% of them appearing once. The sample taken for sequencing was peripheral blood. The chain links TRBV30 to TRBJ1-2; 8 positions agree with TRBD1. The clonotype was recovered from a man between 40 and 49 years old with active or convalescent COVID-19. DNA of the CDR3: TGTGCCTGGAGCCCCCGGACAGGGAAGAGTGGCTACACCTTC. This codes for CAWSPRTGKSGYTF.